This T cell receptor beta chain appears in the sequencing data of a study of shared clonotypes between healthy human individuals. Data came from immunoSEQ multiplex PCR; TCRdb stores just in-frame clones and leaves some out. Found here are 2 million to 2.5 million clones, approximately 93% of them singletons; the top ten hold about 0.37%. Adults of Caucasian background living in Nashville, Tennessee made up all donors. Trimming cost V 6 bases and J 8 bases, with 12 bases left between them. The CDR3 has 12 amino acids. In germline, CDR1 is MNHEY, CDR2 SVGAGI. The receptor's source is a man between 18 and 35 years old in good health. Some clones in this sample may be carry-over from other donors' samples. What was sequenced was naive CD4+ T cells from PBMCs. This sample's subset: CD45RA+ positively selected. The chain employs TRBV6-5 and TRBJ2-3; D possibly corresponds to TRBD1 (6 bases). CDR3 in DNA: TGTGCCAGCAGACACCCACAGGGTACGCAGTATTTT. Translating gives CASRHPQGTQYF.